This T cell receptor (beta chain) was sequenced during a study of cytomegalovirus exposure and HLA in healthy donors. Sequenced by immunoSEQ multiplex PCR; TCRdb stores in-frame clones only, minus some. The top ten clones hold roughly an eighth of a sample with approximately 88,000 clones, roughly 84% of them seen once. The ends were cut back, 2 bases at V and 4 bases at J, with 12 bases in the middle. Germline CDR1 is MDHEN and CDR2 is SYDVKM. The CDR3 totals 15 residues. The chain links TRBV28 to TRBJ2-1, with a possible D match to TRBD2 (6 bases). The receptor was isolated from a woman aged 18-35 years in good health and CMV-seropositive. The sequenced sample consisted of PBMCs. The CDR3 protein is CASSLVTGVYNEQFF. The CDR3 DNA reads TGTGCCAGCAGTTTAGTAACGGGGGTGTACAATGAGCAGTTCTTC.